A single sample gave rise to the 20 T cell receptor beta chains below, sequenced in a study of identical twins. Using its own MiXCR run on the 5' RACE reads, TCRdb lists one record per CDR3 protein. The sample lists approximately 490,000 distinct CDR3 sequences, approximately 20% occurring once. These data also formed part of another study, on yellow fever vaccine responses in identical twins.

The sample consisted of CD4+ T cells sorted from blood. All receptors derive from a woman aged 18-29 years in good health.

Only a few counts were recorded for this clonotype. The rearrangement links TRBV5-1 to TRBJ1-4, with a weak D call TRBD1 (5 bases). The V and J ends lost 0 bases and 13 bases respectively, with 10 bases between them. Germline CDR1 reads SGHRS; CDR2 reads YFSETQ. The CDR3 spans 12 residues. The CDR3 loop is CASSLEGRGLFF. CDR3 bases: TGCGCCAGCAGCTTGGAGGGACGGGGACTGTTTTTT.

The chain carries TRBV12-5 and TRBJ2-2; tentative D call: TRBD1 (6 bases). Germline-derived CDR1 and CDR2 are LGHNT and FRNRAP. There are 17 residues in the CDR3. V gave up 0 bases and J gave up 0 bases, with 11 bases separating them. CDR3 amino acids: CASGLVQGFANTGELFF. The CDR3 DNA is TGTGCTAGTGGTTTGGTACAGGGATTCGCGAACACCGGGGAGCTGTTTTTT.

In its sample, this clonotype was seen a few times. V is TRBV20-1 and J is TRBJ1-5; 8 positions agree with TRBD1. CDR3 size: 16 residues. Germline-derived CDR1 and CDR2 are DFQATT and SNEGSKA (reference sequence). Trimming cost V 0 bases and J 5 bases; bases outside gene matches: 9. CDR3 sequence reads: CSARDIADREDQPQHF. The CDR3 DNA follows: TGCAGTGCTAGAGATATAGCGGACAGGGAGGATCAGCCCCAGCATTTT.

This clonotype was observed a few times. The chain recombines TRBV12-3 or TRBV12-4 with TRBJ2-1, with TRBD2 matching over 9 bases. This CDR3 comprises 13 residues. Trimming removed 6 bases from V and 9 bases from J; junction bases left unmatched: 6. CDR3 coding DNA: TGTGCCAGCAGCATGCTAGCGGGACGTGAGCAGTTCTTC. Amino acids: CASSMLAGREQFF.

The gene calls are TRBV6-1 and TRBJ2-2; 11 bases are shared with TRBD1. Germline trimming cut 6 bases from V and 0 bases from J; bases unmatched to any gene: 6. Germline V CDR1 and CDR2: MNHNS, SASEGT. This CDR3 region has 17 residues. The CDR3 nucleotides are TGTGCCAGCAGCAAGGACAGGGGGCTTGCGAACACCGGGGAGCTGTTTTTT. Translating gives CASSKDRGLANTGELFF.

This clonotype was picked up a small number of times. The rearrangement links TRBV12-3 or TRBV12-4 to TRBJ2-1; 14 nucleotides agree with TRBD2. The CDR3 runs 15 residues. The junction had 4 bases not matched to a gene; V was cut back by 6 bases and J by 6 bases. CDR3 coding DNA: TGTGCCAGCAGCGTGACTAGCGGGAGGGCCAATGAGCAGTTCTTC. Translated, it gives CASSVTSGRANEQFF.

This rearrangement joins TRBV28 to TRBJ2-1; 11 positions match TRBD2. This CDR3 has 18 residues. CDR1 is MDHEN, CDR2 SYDVKM, per germline. V shed 4 bases, J shed 3 bases, and the junction held 11 bases outside the gene matches. The CDR3, as DNA: TGTGCCAGCAGTTCGACACGGATGGGGACTAGCGGCTACAATGAGCAGTTCTTC. This translates into CASSSTRMGTSGYNEQFF.

The chain carries TRBV21-1 and TRBJ2-5; no DNA check was done on the table's D call, TRBD1. TRBV21-1 is a pseudogene segment. This CDR3 spans 15 amino acids. This CDR3 is CASRHGQGTPETQYF. CDR3 nucleotides: TGTGCCAGCAGACACGGGCAGGGAACTCCGGAGACCCAGTACTTC.

This sequence joins TRBV20-1 and TRBJ2-5; the match to TRBD1 covers 7 bases. The length of the CDR3 is 17 residues. Per the germline V gene, CDR1 is DFQATT and CDR2 is SNEGSKA (reference sequence). V lost 1 base, J lost 1 base, and 12 bases stayed unmatched. The CDR3 coding sequence is TGCAGTGCTAGAGGGACAGGAGACCAAGGGGGCCAAGAGACCCAGTACTTC. Residues: CSARGTGDQGGQETQYF.

The rearrangement joins TRBV6-1 to TRBJ2-7; 11 positions agree with TRBD2. The CDR3 length is 14 residues. In germline, CDR1 is MNHNS, CDR2 SASEGT. V shed 7 bases and J 4 bases; nucleotides not matched to a gene: 6. The CDR3 DNA reads TGTGCCAGCACCTTCACTAGCGGGGGTTACGAGCAGTACTTC. Protein sequence: CASTFTSGGYEQYF.

This clonotype was seen only a few times. The chain links TRBV7-8 to TRBJ1-2, with TRBD1 identical over 9 bases. Trimming at V came to 2 bases and at J to 1 base, leaving 8 bases not matched to a gene. Looked up from germline, CDR1 is SGHVS and CDR2 is FQNEAQ. The CDR3 covers 17 residues. This CDR3 is CASSLRDRVPLNYGYTF. The CDR3 coding sequence is TGTGCCAGCAGCTTACGGGACAGGGTACCGCTTAACTATGGCTACACCTTC.

This clonotype was counted at least ten times. This chain connects TRBV12-3 or TRBV12-4 to TRBJ2-7; D gene ambiguous. The CDR3 totals 14 residues. V was cut by 1 base and J by 4 bases, with 11 bases left in between. For the CDR3, the DNA is TGTGCCAGCAGTTTAGGCGGACCGTCTTACGAGCAGTACGTC. Amino acid sequence: CASSLGGPSYEQYV.

The J gene is TRBJ2-5, the V gene TRBV7-9; D is perhaps TRBD2 (6 bases). Germline V gene lookup returns CDR1 SEHNR and CDR2 FQNEAQ (reference sequence). The ends were cut back, 1 base at V and 4 bases at J, with 10 bases in the middle. The CDR3 length is 14 residues. The CDR3 DNA sequence: TGTGCCAGCAGCTTAGATGCTAGCGCAGAGACCCAGTACTTC. Residues: CASSLDASAETQYF.

This clonotype was recorded a few times. V is TRBV12-3 or TRBV12-4 and J is TRBJ2-4; 13 bases line up with TRBD2. V was clipped by 4 bases and J by 0 bases; unmatched bases: 9. The CDR3 covers 19 residues. CDR3 bases: TGTGCCAGCAGTTCAAGGACTAGCGGGGGCCCCCTAGCCAAAAACATTCAGTACTTC. Protein sequence: CASSSRTSGGPLAKNIQYF.

In its sample, this clonotype was seen a few times. V usage is TRBV20-1 and J usage is TRBJ2-3; 10 nucleotides agree with TRBD2. Per the germline V gene, CDR1 is DFQATT and CDR2 is SNEGSKA (reference sequence). The CDR3 length is 14 residues. Germline trimming cut 6 bases from V and 6 bases from J; bases unmatched to any gene: 9. CDR3 DNA sequence: TGCAGTGCAAACCAGCGGGAGGGCCCGGATACGCAGTATTTT. Residues: CSANQREGPDTQYF.

The genes are TRBV15 and TRBJ2-7; a weak D match, TRBD1 (5 bases). This CDR3 has 16 amino acids. Germline V gene data show CDR1 as LNHNV and CDR2 as YYDKDF (reference sequence). The germline V and J ends were trimmed by 1 base and 2 bases, with 15 bases remaining between them. DNA for the CDR3: TGTGCCACCAGCAGAGTTGGTGGACAACGAACCTACGAGCAGTACGTC. Residues: CATSRVGGQRTYEQYV.

This clonotype was detected a few times. This sequence joins TRBV12-3 or TRBV12-4 and TRBJ2-5; TRBD1 might be the D (5 bases). Trimming took 2 bases from V and 0 from J, leaving 10 bases between them. This CDR3 is built from 15 residues. The CDR3 loop reads CASSLSTEYQETQYF. The DNA for the CDR3 is TGTGCCAGCAGTTTATCGACAGAATACCAAGAGACCCAGTACTTC.

The J gene is TRBJ2-2, the V gene TRBV11-2, with D hard to call. V lost 0 bases, J lost 6 bases, and 5 bases lay in between. This CDR3 has 13 residues. Germline assignment: CDR1 SGHAT and CDR2 FQNNGV. CDR3 nucleotides: TGTGCCAGCAGCTTAGAGGTGCCCGGGGAGCTGTTTTTT. Protein product: CASSLEVPGELFF.

The rearrangement uses TRBV24-1 and TRBJ2-1; tentatively, D is TRBD1 or TRBD2 (5 bases each). V lost 5 bases to trimming and J lost 9 bases, with 13 bases between them. CDR3 size: 13 residues. In germline, CDR1 is KGHDR, CDR2 SFDVKD. The CDR3 DNA sequence: TGTGCCACCAGTGTCGGGGCCATCCGTGAGCAGTTCTTC. This translates into CATSVGAIREQFF.

The rearrangement uses TRBV11-2 and TRBJ1-6; no definite D call. Germline lookup yields CDR1 SGHAT and CDR2 FQNNGV. This CDR3 spans 13 amino acids. V was pared by 1 base and J by 8 bases, with 6 bases between. The CDR3 region is CASSLGVDSPLHF. The DNA of the CDR3 is TGTGCCAGCAGCTTAGGGGTAGATTCACCCCTCCACTTT.